Below, 10 T cell receptor beta chains from the same sample are listed, as sequenced in a study of shared clonotypes between healthy human individuals. TCRdb keeps only in-frame clones here, not all; method: immunoSEQ multiplex PCR. This table holds about 360,000 clones, less than 85% found once. Sequencing was done on a sample of memory CD4+ T cells sorted from blood. Subset of the sample: CD45RA-negative fraction. Receptors originate from a man aged 25 to 45 in good health.

This chain links TRBV18 with TRBJ2-7, with 8 positions matching TRBD2. The CDR3 sequence is 15 residues long. The V gene's germline CDR1 is KGHSH and CDR2 LQKENI. V was clipped by 2 bases and J by 5 bases; unmatched bases: 8. In nucleotides, the CDR3 is TGTGCCAGCTCACCATCTTACAGCGGGAGTGACGAGCAGTACTTC. It specifies CASSPSYSGSDEQYF.

The genes are TRBV7-2 and TRBJ1-1, with 8 positions matching TRBD1. Per germline, CDR1 SGHTA and CDR2 FQGNSA. This CDR3 has 14 amino acids. Trimming removed 5 bases from V and 1 base from J; junction bases left unmatched: 3. CDR3 sequence: CASSRGQANTEAFF. The CDR3 DNA reads as TGTGCCAGCAGCCGGGGACAGGCGAACACTGAAGCTTTCTTT.

The CDR3 spells CASRLPVLEAFF. The CDR3 DNA reads TGTGCCAGCCGTTTACCAGTTCTTGAAGCTTTCTTT. The V gene is TRBV2, the J gene TRBJ1-1; D uncertain. V lost 8 bases to trimming and J lost 7 bases, with 14 bases between them. The V gene's germline CDR1 is SNHLY and CDR2 FYNNEI. The CDR3 length is 12 residues.

This clone was seen only a few times. The chain employs TRBV29-1 and TRBJ1-2; 7 positions agree with TRBD1. The junction had 14 bases not matched to a gene; V was cut back by 7 bases and J by 6 bases. CDR1 and CDR2 (germline): SQVTM, ANQGSEA. The CDR3 has 14 residues. The CDR3 is CSAGPGQARDGYTF. CDR3 bases: TGCAGCGCAGGCCCAGGACAGGCTAGGGATGGCTACACCTTC.

The chain has TRBV19 and TRBJ2-2, with 9 nucleotides matching TRBD2. Germline V gives CDR1 LNHDA, CDR2 SQIVND (reference sequence). This CDR3 has 16 residues. With 5 bases clipped from V and 1 base from J, the junction kept 5 bases outside the gene matches. CDR3 loop: CASSPQTSGNTGELFF. CDR3 nucleotides: TGTGCCAGTAGTCCTCAGACTAGCGGGAACACCGGGGAGCTGTTTTTT.

The chain uses TRBV7-2 and TRBJ1-3; no definite D call. The germline V and J ends were trimmed by 5 bases and 1 base, with 12 bases remaining between them. Germline assignment: CDR1 SGHTA and CDR2 FQGNSA. This CDR3 region has 15 residues. In DNA form, the CDR3 reads TGTGCCAGCAGCCCCTTCAGTAGATCTGGAAACACCATATATTTT. Its protein product is CASSPFSRSGNTIYF. The complete variable domain, with remaining parts taken from reference TRBV7-2 and TRBJ1-3, reads GAGVSQSPSNKVTEKGKDVELRCDPISGHTALYWYRQSLGQGLEFLIYFQGNSAPDKSGLPSDRFSAERTGGSVSTLTIQRTQQEDSAVYLCASSPFSRSGNTIYFGEGSWLTVV.

The chain employs TRBV7-9 and TRBJ2-2, with 7 bases lining up with TRBD2. The ends lost 3 bases at V and 3 bases at J; junction bases unmatched: 7. The CDR3 covers 16 residues. Germline CDR1 is SEHNR and CDR2 is FQNEAQ (reference sequence). The CDR3 bases are TGTGCCAGCAGCTTGGGCGGGAGTACGGACACCGGGGAGCTGTTTTTT. Translated: CASSLGGSTDTGELFF.

The V gene is TRBV2, the J gene TRBJ2-3; D is ambiguous. Between the trimmed V and J ends, which lost 4 bases and 6 bases, there was a span of 8 bases. The germline gives CDR1 SNHLY, CDR2 FYNNEI. This CDR3 contains 12 residues. The CDR3 DNA is TGTGCCAGCAGTGTGTCCCTCGATACGCAGTATTTT. Translating it yields CASSVSLDTQYF.

This clone has just a few counts. The same CDR3 also results from other DNA sequences found in this sample. V gene TRBV9 combines with J gene TRBJ2-1; D remains ambiguous. The germline V and J ends were trimmed by 2 bases and 0 bases, with 9 bases remaining between them. This CDR3 region has 15 residues. From germline, CDR1 is SGDLS and CDR2 YYNGEE. CDR3 protein: CASSVGPLSYNEQFF. The CDR3 nucleotides are TGTGCCAGCAGCGTTGGACCCCTCTCCTACAATGAGCAGTTCTTC.

The chain has TRBV6-1 and TRBJ2-7, with 7 bases fitting TRBD1. Germline trimming cut 3 bases from V and 3 bases from J; bases unmatched to any gene: 11. The germline CDR1 and CDR2 sequences are MNHNS and SASEGT. The CDR3 runs 16 residues. CDR3 residues: CASSDPRRGYDYEQYF. The CDR3 region has the DNA TGTGCCAGCAGTGACCCGCGCAGGGGGTACGACTACGAGCAGTACTTC.